Detailed here is one TCR beta chain. Its antigen is still unknown. V dropped 0 bases and J dropped 0; count of bases not matched to a gene: 8. The CDR3 sequence is 18 residues long. Germline V gene sequence: CDR1 SGHRS, CDR2 YFSETQ. The method was immunoSEQ multiplex PCR; TCRdb's version includes in-frame clones alone and lacks a portion of them. This sample yields about 82,000 clones, of which around 94% are seen a single time; 0.65% to 0.7% belongs to the top ten. The source of the sample is a study of cytomegalovirus exposure and HLA in healthy donors. Study findings and constraints: There were 150 or so TCR beta chains listed as cytomegalovirus-associated.

The sequence derives from a man aged 18 to 29 in good health and CMV-seronegative. The chain has TRBV5-1 and TRBJ2-2; 7 bases match TRBD1. Sequenced: PBMCs. The CDR3 DNA follows: TGCGCCAGCAGCTTGGAACCACAGGGGCCCTCGAACACCGGGGAGCTGTTTTTT. Its translation is CASSLEPQGPSNTGELFF. Full variable domain (missing parts from reference TRBV5-1 and TRBJ2-2): KAGVTQTPRYLIKTRGQQVTLSCSPISGHRSVSWYQQTPGQGLQFLFEYFSETQRNKGNFPGRFSGRQFSNSRSEMNVSTLELGDSALYLCASSLEPQGPSNTGELFFGEGSRLTVL.